The 6 T cell receptor beta chains below all came from one sample that was sequenced in a study of cytomegalovirus exposure and HLA in healthy donors. The PCR contained 60 Vbeta and 13 Jbeta primers. Profiling relied on immunoSEQ multiplex PCR, and the TCRdb table lists in-frame clones only, not all of them. The table records roughly 170,000 clones, over 60% of them present only once. The sequenced material came from PBMCs. The origin of the receptors is a woman in her thirties in good health and CMV-seronegative.

The V and J genes are TRBV4-2 and TRBJ2-2; TRBD1 aligns across 9 bases. The CDR3 length is 17 residues. V shed 1 base and J 6 bases; nucleotides not matched to a gene: 9. The germline gives CDR1 LGHNA, CDR2 YNFKEQ. CDR3: CASSQGQGTGYAGELFF. As DNA, the CDR3 is TGTGCCAGCAGCCAAGGACAGGGGACAGGGTACGCCGGGGAGCTGTTTTTT.

The count of this clone is one. The junction shows a germline mismatch at one end, possibly a read error. The genes are TRBV7-3 and TRBJ1-1; 7 nucleotides align to TRBD1. The CDR3 is 15 residues long. Germline CDR1 SGHTA, CDR2 FQGTGA. CDR3 nucleotides: TGTTCCAGCAGCCAGACTCAGGGGGAACACACTGAAGCTTTCTTT. It codes for CSSSQTQGEHTEAFF. The full variable domain, completed using reference TRBV7-3 and TRBJ1-1, is GAGVSQTPSNKVTEKGKYVELRCDPISGHTALYWYRQSLGQGPEFLIYFQGTGAADDSGLPNDRFFAVRPEGSVSTLKIQRTERGDSAVYLCSSSQTQGEHTEAFFGQGTRLTVV.

The chain uses TRBV5-6 and TRBJ2-5, with no clear D. Germline loops: CDR1 SGHDT, CDR2 YYEEEE. Deletions cut 2 bases from V and 6 bases from J, with 14 bases between. This CDR3 region has 14 residues. This chain's CDR3 is CASSFWAYVKTQYF. The CDR3 nucleotides are TGTGCCAGCAGCTTTTGGGCCTACGTGAAGACCCAGTACTTC. Full variable domain (remainder filled in from reference TRBV5-6 and TRBJ2-5): DAGVTQSPTHLIKTRGQQVTLRCSPKSGHDTVSWYQQALGQGPQFIFQYYEEEERQRGNFPDRFSGHQFPNYSSELNVNALLLGDSALYLCASSFWAYVKTQYFGPGTRLLVL.

The chain joins TRBV6-1 to TRBJ1-2, with 7 bases lining up with TRBD1. The CDR3 loop spans 15 amino acids. The germline gives CDR1 MNHNS, CDR2 SASEGT. V trimming: 2 bases; J trimming: 5 bases; junction bases outside the gene matches: 8. The CDR3 DNA reads as TGTGCCAGCAGTGAATTGCGGACAGGCGGTTATGGCTACACCTTC. Its protein is CASSELRTGGYGYTF.

This clone was seen more than once but under ten times. The chain is built from TRBV9 and TRBJ2-3; TRBD2 is a possible D gene (5 bases). The CDR3 runs 15 residues. CDR1 and CDR2 from the germline V gene are SGDLS and YYNGEE. V lost 0 bases, J lost 5 bases, and 13 bases lay in between. CDR3 in amino acids: CASSVGGGSGDTQYF. In DNA form, the CDR3 reads TGTGCCAGCAGCGTAGGAGGCGGGTCGGGAGATACGCAGTATTTT.

V is TRBV28 and J is TRBJ1-1, with D perhaps TRBD1 (5 bases). Trimming took 2 bases from V and 1 from J, leaving 11 bases between them. Looked up from germline, CDR1 is MDHEN and CDR2 is SYDVKM. CDR3 length: 15 residues. CDR3 nucleotides: TGTGCCAGCAGTTTAAGACAGCTCCGGAACACTGAAGCTTTCTTT. Translated: CASSLRQLRNTEAFF.